Listed here are 29 T cell receptor beta chains from one sample, sequenced in a study of blood T cells in healthy people across ages. PCR was performed a second time for about 7 to 12 cycles using a sample-barcoded 5' primer and a J-beta primer mix. Via MiXCR, TCRdb re-called the 5' RACE reads, giving one row per CDR3 protein. The data show about a million distinct CDR3 sequences, 35% to 40% seen once. Specimen: blood. The origin of the receptors is a man between 18 and 35 years old in good health.

Only a few counts were recorded for this clonotype. CDR3 sequence: CASSLAGQGFYGYTF. The CDR3 nucleotides are TGTGCCAGCAGCTTAGCGGGCCAGGGCTTCTATGGCTACACCTTC. The chain joins TRBV7-9 to TRBJ1-2, with TRBD1 as a possible D gene (5 bases). V lost 0 bases and J 4 bases, leaving 12 bases between the germline ends. Germline assignment: CDR1 SEHNR and CDR2 FQNEAQ (reference sequence). CDR3 length: 15 residues.

This clonotype was counted a single time. This rearrangement joins TRBV7-9 to TRBJ1-1; D remains unclear. Germline loops: CDR1 SEHNR, CDR2 FQNEAQ (reference sequence). The V end was cut by 2 bases, the J end by 4 bases, with 14 bases between. CDR3 length: 15 residues. CDR3 loop: CASSLRRDGRTEAFF. The CDR3 nucleotides are TGTGCCAGCAGCTTAAGGAGGGATGGTCGCACTGAAGCTTTCTTT.

This chain links TRBV28 with TRBJ2-1; D possibly matches TRBD1 or TRBD2 (5 bases each). V was shortened by 5 bases and J by 6 bases, with 26 bases between the two germline ends. The length of the CDR3 is 18 residues. Germline CDR1 reads MDHEN; CDR2 reads SYDVKM. CDR3 sequence (DNA): TGTGCCAGCAGTGGGATCCTGACAGACCCCCTTGGGGGCAATGAGCAGTTCTTC. Translating gives CASSGILTDPLGGNEQFF.

The rearrangement joins TRBV6-5 to TRBJ1-6; maybe TRBD1 (6 bases). Germline CDR1 is MNHEY and CDR2 is SVGAGI. The CDR3 length is 15 residues. Trimming removed 5 bases from V and 6 bases from J, with 14 bases in between. The CDR3 reads CASSPRTDSNSPLHF. CDR3 bases: TGTGCCAGCAGTCCCCGGACAGATTCTAATTCACCCCTCCACTTT.

The chain recombines TRBV20-1 with TRBJ1-5, with D unclear. V was trimmed by 7 bases and J by 7 bases, leaving 17 bases between them. The CDR3 length is 13 residues. Per the germline V gene, CDR1 is DFQATT and CDR2 is SNEGSKA (reference sequence). Here the CDR3 DNA reads TGCAGTGTTTGGATGGGGTTTAGCCAGCCCCAGCATTTT. Encoded protein: CSVWMGFSQPQHF.

The genes are TRBV13 and TRBJ1-3; D gene unclear. The CDR3 has 15 amino acids. V lost 1 base, J lost 3 bases, and 10 bases lay in between. The germline gives CDR1 PRHDT, CDR2 FYEKMQ (reference sequence). The CDR3 is CASSLEKGGGNTIYF. The DNA for the CDR3 is TGTGCCAGCAGCTTAGAAAAGGGAGGTGGAAACACCATATATTTT.

The chain uses TRBV7-2 and TRBJ2-1; 10 nucleotides match TRBD2. This CDR3 has 15 amino acids. Trimming cost V 4 bases and J 4 bases; bases outside gene matches: 4. Germline V CDR1 and CDR2: SGHTA, FQGNSA. The CDR3 DNA is TGTGCCAGCAGCTGGGGACTAGCGAATTACAATGAGCAGTTCTTC. This codes for CASSWGLANYNEQFF.

The rearrangement uses TRBV27 and TRBJ1-2; D remains unclear. The germline CDR1 and CDR2 sequences are MNHEY and SMNVEV (reference sequence). V shed 0 bases and J shed 6 bases, with 8 bases lying between them. CDR3 length: 13 residues. CDR3 in amino acids: CASSLSIWDGYTF. For the CDR3, the DNA is TGTGCCAGCAGTTTATCGATTTGGGATGGCTACACCTTC.

V gene TRBV9 combines with J gene TRBJ2-3; no reliable D call. V lost 4 bases and J 5 bases, leaving 17 bases between the germline ends. The germline gives CDR1 SGDLS, CDR2 YYNGEE. This CDR3 has 15 residues. CDR3 residues: CASSPHGGDRDTQYF. The DNA for the CDR3 is TGTGCCAGCAGCCCCCACGGTGGGGATAGAGATACGCAGTATTTT.

In its sample, this clonotype was seen once. This chain uses TRBV4-3 with TRBJ1-4; D is uncertain. Trimming shortened V by 0 bases and J by 4 bases, and 12 bases separated the two germline ends. Germline CDR1 reads LGHNA; CDR2 reads YSLEER. CDR3 length equals 16 residues. In nucleotides, the CDR3 is TGCGCCAGCAGCCAAGATCGGACCCTTGGTAATGAAAAACTGTTTTTT. This encodes CASSQDRTLGNEKLFF.

This sequence joins TRBV6-6 and TRBJ1-4; 8 bases match TRBD1. The V and J ends lost 5 bases and 4 bases, in that order; junction bases with no gene match: 6. This CDR3 is 15 amino acids long. Germline V gives CDR1 MNHNY, CDR2 SVGAGI (reference sequence). CDR3 amino acids: CASSGQGGGNEKLFF. In nucleotides, the CDR3 is TGTGCCAGCAGTGGACAGGGAGGGGGTAATGAAAAACTGTTTTTT.

This clonotype came up many times. V is TRBV4-3 and J is TRBJ2-3; D is uncertain. The germline V gene encodes CDR1 LGHNA and CDR2 YSLEER. This CDR3 contains 13 residues. Trimming removed 3 bases at V and 3 bases at J, with 7 bases between. The CDR3 sequence is CASSHDWTDTQYF. In DNA, the CDR3 is TGCGCCAGCAGCCACGACTGGACAGATACGCAGTATTTT.

This chain joins TRBV5-1 and TRBJ1-1, with a weak D call TRBD1 (5 bases). This CDR3 has 19 residues. V was trimmed by 0 bases and J by 0 bases, leaving 21 bases between them. In germline, CDR1 is SGHRS, CDR2 YFSETQ. As DNA, the CDR3 is TGCGCCAGCAGCTTGGGGGGAACGGAATCGCTGGGGCTGAACACTGAAGCTTTCTTT. Encoded protein: CASSLGGTESLGLNTEAFF.

In the case of this clonotype: Because it lacks the conserved phenylalanine or tryptophan at the end, this CDR3 is likely a read error. The chain combines TRBV20-1 with TRBJ1-5; D might be TRBD1 (6 bases). Germline V CDR1 and CDR2: DFQATT, SNEGSKA (reference sequence). The V end was cut by 1 base, the J end by 1 base, with 8 bases between. The CDR3 consists of 14 residues. The CDR3 protein is CSARGTASNQPQHS. The CDR3 region has the DNA TGCAGTGCTAGAGGGACAGCGAGCAATCAGCCCCAGCATTCT.

The table lists this clonotype with a few counts. The genes are TRBV6-2 or TRBV6-3 and TRBJ2-7; D might be TRBD1 or TRBD2, each matching 5 bases. CDR3 length: 14 amino acids. The ends were cut back, 6 bases at V and 0 bases at J, with 12 bases in the middle. Per germline, CDR1 MNHEY and CDR2 SVGEGT. CDR3 amino acids: CASRGTQSSYEQYF. The CDR3 DNA follows: TGTGCCAGCAGGGGGACGCAAAGCTCCTACGAGCAGTACTTC.

The chain carries TRBV5-1 and TRBJ1-2; no clear D. CDR1 is SGHRS and CDR2 is YFSETQ in the germline V gene. Deletions cut 4 bases from V and 5 bases from J, with 15 bases between. The CDR3 is made up of 14 amino acids. CDR3 bases: TGCGCCAGCAGCATTCAAGGACGGTCATATGGCTACACCTTC. Encoded protein: CASSIQGRSYGYTF.

This clonotype was observed a few times. The V call is TRBV12-3 or TRBV12-4, the J call TRBJ1-3, with D uncertain. There are 14 residues in the CDR3. V was clipped by 2 bases and J by 0 bases, with 5 bases between them. CDR3: CASSLLGSGNTIYF. The CDR3, as DNA: TGTGCCAGCAGTTTACTGGGCTCTGGAAACACCATATATTTT.

This clonotype was counted only a few times. The V and J genes are TRBV7-2 and TRBJ2-1; D gene uncertain. The V gene's germline CDR1 is SGHTA and CDR2 FQGNSA. The V and J ends lost 2 bases and 9 bases respectively, with 5 bases between them. CDR3 size: 11 residues. CDR3 residues: CASSLLLEQFF. The CDR3 region has the DNA TGTGCCAGCAGCTTATTGCTTGAGCAGTTCTTC.

The V gene is TRBV7-2, the J gene TRBJ1-4; D is perhaps TRBD1 (6 bases). The CDR3 length is 15 residues. The ends were cut back, 4 bases at V and 6 bases at J, with 15 bases in the middle. Germline values: CDR1 SGHTA, CDR2 FQGNSA. The CDR3 region has the DNA TGTGCCAGCAGCTCACAGGGAACCGTGTATGAAAAACTGTTTTTT. This sequence encodes CASSSQGTVYEKLFF.

This clonotype was observed once. The rearrangement links TRBV7-3 to TRBJ2-1, with 11 bases aligning to TRBD2. The J call may be mistaken, given a closer DNA end match to TRBJ2-7. The germline V gene has CDR1 SGHTA and CDR2 FQGTGA. The CDR3 is 16 amino acids. The DNA of the CDR3 is TGTGCCAGCAGCCTCGAGGGGACTAGCGGAAACAATGAGCAGTACTTC. Its translation is CASSLEGTSGNNEQYF.

The chain joins TRBV12-3 or TRBV12-4 to TRBJ2-7; no firm D call. Between the trimmed V and J ends, which lost 7 bases and 3 bases, there was a span of 13 bases. The CDR3 loop spans 13 amino acids. CDR3 residues: CASTLELDYEQYF. CDR3 DNA: TGTGCCAGCACCTTGGAACTCGACTACGAGCAGTACTTC.

Ten or more counts support this clonotype. This sequence joins TRBV12-3 or TRBV12-4 and TRBJ1-2, with D perhaps TRBD1 (5 bases). The CDR3 consists of 14 residues. Deletions cut 2 bases from V and 2 bases from J, with 9 bases between. The CDR3 region has the DNA TGTGCCAGCAGTTTAATGCAGGGAAACTATGGCTACACCTTC. This codes for CASSLMQGNYGYTF.

The chain carries TRBV6-1 and TRBJ1-2; weak D call: TRBD1 (5 bases). Trimming left V 5 bases short and J 3 bases short, with 22 bases between. CDR3 size: 17 residues. The germline gives CDR1 MNHNS, CDR2 SASEGT. The CDR3 sequence is CASSLTSGSSVHYGYTF. CDR3 coding DNA: TGTGCCAGCAGTCTTACCTCAGGGAGCTCAGTGCACTATGGCTACACCTTC.

J is TRBJ1-1 and V is TRBV5-1, with a tentative D call TRBD1 (6 bases). The germline V and J ends were trimmed by 3 bases and 1 base, with 16 bases remaining between them. This CDR3 has 16 amino acids. Germline V gives CDR1 SGHRS, CDR2 YFSETQ. The chain's CDR3 is CASSSALDSSNTEAFF. Here the CDR3 DNA reads TGCGCCAGCAGCTCCGCCCTGGACAGCTCGAACACTGAAGCTTTCTTT.

The rearrangement uses TRBV29-1 and TRBJ1-2; no clear D. The V gene's germline CDR1 is SQVTM and CDR2 ANQGSEA. CDR3 length: 13 amino acids. Trimming removed 5 bases at V and 1 base at J, with 11 bases between. The CDR3 reads CSVSSRLNYGYTF. The CDR3 DNA is TGCAGCGTTAGCAGTAGACTTAACTATGGCTACACCTTC. The full variable domain, its missing parts supplied by reference TRBV29-1 and TRBJ1-2, is SAVISQKPSRDICQRGTSLTIQCQVDSQVTMMFWYRQQPGQSLTLIATANQGSEATYESGFVIDKFPISRPNLTFSTLTVSNMSPEDSSIYLCSVSSRLNYGYTFGSGTRLTVV.

The chain is built from TRBV6-2 or TRBV6-3 and TRBJ2-1; D not certain. The germline CDR1 and CDR2 sequences are MNHEY and SVGEGT. The V gene lost 0 bases and the J gene lost 13 bases, with 13 bases spanning the gap. The CDR3 loop spans 13 amino acids. The CDR3 region is CASSYSRGETQFF. The CDR3 DNA sequence: TGTGCCAGCAGTTACTCGCGCGGTGAGACCCAGTTCTTC.

This clonotype was seen only a few times. The chain carries TRBV7-9 and TRBJ1-5; no definite D call. V was pared by 5 bases and J by 3 bases, with 14 bases between. CDR3 length: 15 amino acids. The germline V gene has CDR1 SEHNR and CDR2 FQNEAQ (reference sequence). The CDR3 sequence is CASSPDGRDNQPQHF. For the CDR3, the DNA is TGTGCCAGCAGCCCAGACGGGCGAGACAATCAGCCCCAGCATTTT.

The chain is built from TRBV7-3 and TRBJ2-3; 9 bases align to TRBD2. Germline V CDR1 and CDR2: SGHTA, FQGTGA. The CDR3 length is 14 residues. With 4 bases clipped from V and 7 bases from J, the junction kept 6 bases outside the gene matches. CDR3 bases: TGTGCCAGCAGCTATGCGGGGGGGCGGTATACGCAGTATTTT. This translates into CASSYAGGRYTQYF.

The chain couples TRBV20-1 to TRBJ1-2; D possibly corresponds to TRBD1 (6 bases). The ends were cut back, 0 bases at V and 3 bases at J, with 11 bases in the middle. The CDR3 length is 14 residues. Germline CDR1 reads DFQATT; CDR2 reads SNEGSKA (reference sequence). The CDR3 DNA reads TGCAGTGCTAGAGAGGTGGGGGGCGACTATGGCTACACCTTC. Its protein is CSAREVGGDYGYTF.